The 7 T cell receptor beta chains reported below all come from one sample, sequenced in a study of response to subunit inactivated influenza vaccine. MiXCR was run by TCRdb on the RT-PCR reads, yielding one entry per CDR3 protein. This sample carries roughly 700,000 distinct CDR3 sequences, roughly 14% of them seen once, and the ten largest clones take around 10%. The sample in question was PBMCs from blood, obtained 11 to 12 days after vaccination. The receptors derive from a man aged 45-65 years who received an inactivated influenza vaccine.

The CDR3 DNA sequence: TGTGCCAGCAGCTTTTCAGGGCCCAATGAGCAGTTCTTC. Protein: CASSFSGPNEQFF. This rearrangement joins TRBV5-6 to TRBJ2-1, with D tentatively TRBD1 (5 bases). V was pared by 2 bases and J by 6 bases, with 9 bases between. Germline CDR1 reads SGHDT; CDR2 reads YYEEEE. The CDR3 length is 13 residues.

This chain connects TRBV28 to TRBJ2-7; the D call may be TRBD1 or TRBD2 (6 bases each). The CDR3 runs to 15 residues. Trimming pared 4 bases from V and 4 bases from J, leaving 17 bases between. The V gene's germline CDR1 is MDHEN and CDR2 SYDVKM. The CDR3 protein is CASSYSPGGGYEQYF. CDR3 DNA sequence: TGTGCCAGCAGTTATAGCCCCGGAGGGGGTTACGAGCAGTACTTC.

This clonotype has more than one count but fewer than ten. A read error may account for a junction end that differs from germline. The V and J genes are TRBV7-9 and TRBJ2-1, with 7 bases that match TRBD2. The CDR3 has 15 amino acids. The V gene's germline CDR1 is SEHNR and CDR2 FQNEAQ (reference sequence). CDR3 DNA sequence: TGTGCCAGCAGCTTAGCGACTAGCTCCTATAATGAGCAGTTCTTC. Translated: CASSLATSSYNEQFF.

The rearrangement links TRBV19 to TRBJ2-2; D unresolved. CDR3 length equals 14 residues. Germline V gene data show CDR1 as LNHDA and CDR2 as SQIVND (reference sequence). Deletions cut 9 bases from V and 5 bases from J, with 16 bases between. The DNA for the CDR3 is TGTGCCAGCAACGTGGGCAAGAGGACCGGGGAGCTGTTTTTT. Its translation is CASNVGKRTGELFF.

This clonotype came up a few times. The J gene is TRBJ2-5, the V gene TRBV12-3 or TRBV12-4, with D possibly being TRBD1 or TRBD2 (5 bases each). The CDR3 spans 14 residues. V dropped 2 bases and J dropped 7 bases, with 14 bases sitting between them. This CDR3 is CASSLMDNAGTQYF. CDR3 DNA sequence: TGTGCCAGCAGTTTAATGGACAACGCGGGGACCCAGTACTTC.

In its sample, this clonotype was seen a few times. The chain employs TRBV29-1 and TRBJ2-1; 7 bases fit TRBD2. Germline CDR1 and CDR2: SQVTM and ANQGSEA. The length of the CDR3 is 14 residues. V shed 5 bases and J 5 bases; nucleotides not matched to a gene: 9. The CDR3 is CSVCSSGQNNEQFF. The CDR3 DNA is TGCAGCGTTTGTTCTAGCGGTCAGAACAATGAGCAGTTCTTC.

This clonotype has a handful of counts. The rearrangement uses TRBV12-3 or TRBV12-4 and TRBJ1-2; 10 bases line up with TRBD1. J lost 10 bases, V lost 6 bases, and 8 bases had no gene match. The CDR3 runs 13 residues. The DNA for the CDR3 is TGTGCCAGCAGATCAGCCGGGACAGGGGACTACACCTTC. This gives the protein CASRSAGTGDYTF.